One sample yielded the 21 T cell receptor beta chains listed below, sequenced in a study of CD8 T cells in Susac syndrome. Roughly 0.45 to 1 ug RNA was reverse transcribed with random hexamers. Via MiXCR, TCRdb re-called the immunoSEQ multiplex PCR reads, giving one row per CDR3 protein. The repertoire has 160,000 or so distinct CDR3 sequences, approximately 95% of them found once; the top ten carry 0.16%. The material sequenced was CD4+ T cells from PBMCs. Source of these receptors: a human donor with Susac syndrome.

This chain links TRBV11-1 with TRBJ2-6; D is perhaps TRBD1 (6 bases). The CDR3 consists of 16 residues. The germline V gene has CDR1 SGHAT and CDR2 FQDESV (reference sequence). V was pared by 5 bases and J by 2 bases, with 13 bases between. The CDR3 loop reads CASSSPGTPGANVLTF. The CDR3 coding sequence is TGTGCCAGCAGCAGCCCCGGGACACCTGGGGCCAACGTCCTGACTTTC.

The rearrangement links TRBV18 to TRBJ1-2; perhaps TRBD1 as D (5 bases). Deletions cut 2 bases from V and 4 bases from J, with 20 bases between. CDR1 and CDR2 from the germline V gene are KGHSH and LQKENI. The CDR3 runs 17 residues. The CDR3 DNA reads TGTGCCAGCTCACCAGATCAGACAGACACGGAGGGCTATGGCTACACCTTC. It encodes CASSPDQTDTEGYGYTF.

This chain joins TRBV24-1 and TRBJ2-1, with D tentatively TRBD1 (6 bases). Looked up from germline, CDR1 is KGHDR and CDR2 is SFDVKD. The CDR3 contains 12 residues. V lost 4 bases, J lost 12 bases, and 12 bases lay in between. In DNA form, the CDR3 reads TGTGCCACCAGTGAAGGGGGTAGGGGGCAGTTCTTC. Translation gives CATSEGGRGQFF.

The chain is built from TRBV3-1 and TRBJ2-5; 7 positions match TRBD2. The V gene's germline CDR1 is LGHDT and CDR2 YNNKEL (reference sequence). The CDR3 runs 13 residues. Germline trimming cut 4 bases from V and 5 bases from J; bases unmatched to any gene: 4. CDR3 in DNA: TGTGCCAGCAGCCCCCATAGCGGGGAGACCCAGTACTTC. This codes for CASSPHSGETQYF.

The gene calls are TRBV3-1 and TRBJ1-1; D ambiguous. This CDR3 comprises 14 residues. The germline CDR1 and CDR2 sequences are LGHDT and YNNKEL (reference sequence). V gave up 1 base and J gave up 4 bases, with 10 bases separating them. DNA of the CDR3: TGTGCCAGCAGCCAAGGGTCCCGGAGCACTGAAGCTTTCTTT. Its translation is CASSQGSRSTEAFF.

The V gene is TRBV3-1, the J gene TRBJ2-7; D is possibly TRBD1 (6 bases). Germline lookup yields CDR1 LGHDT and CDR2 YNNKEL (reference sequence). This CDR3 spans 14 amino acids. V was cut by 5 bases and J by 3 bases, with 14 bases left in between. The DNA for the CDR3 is TGTGCCAGCAGCGTCAAAACAGGGATCTACGAGCAGTACTTC. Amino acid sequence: CASSVKTGIYEQYF.

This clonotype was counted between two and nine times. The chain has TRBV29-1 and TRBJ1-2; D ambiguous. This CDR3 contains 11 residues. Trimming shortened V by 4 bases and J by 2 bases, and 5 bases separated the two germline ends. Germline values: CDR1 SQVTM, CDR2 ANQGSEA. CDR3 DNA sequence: TGCAGCGTTGCACAGAACTATGGCTACACCTTC. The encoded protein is CSVAQNYGYTF.

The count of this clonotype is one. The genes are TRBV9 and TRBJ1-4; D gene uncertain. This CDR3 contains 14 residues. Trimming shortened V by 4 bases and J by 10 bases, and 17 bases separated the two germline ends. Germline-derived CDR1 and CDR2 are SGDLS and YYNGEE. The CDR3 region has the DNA TGTGCCAGCAGCTCCAACTCCGGTCCCGGAAAACTGTTTTTT. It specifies CASSSNSGPGKLFF.

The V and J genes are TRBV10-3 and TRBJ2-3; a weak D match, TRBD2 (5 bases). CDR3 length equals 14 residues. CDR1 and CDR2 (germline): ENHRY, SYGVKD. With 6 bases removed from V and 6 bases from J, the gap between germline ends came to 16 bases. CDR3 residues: CAIRGYGVGDTQYF. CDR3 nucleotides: TGTGCCATCAGGGGCTACGGGGTAGGCGATACGCAGTATTTT.

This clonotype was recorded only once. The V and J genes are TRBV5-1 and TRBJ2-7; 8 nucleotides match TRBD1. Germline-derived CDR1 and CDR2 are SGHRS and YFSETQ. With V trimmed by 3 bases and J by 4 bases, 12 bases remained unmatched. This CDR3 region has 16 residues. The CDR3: CASSSATGQDLYEQYF. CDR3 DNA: TGCGCCAGCAGCTCGGCGACGGGACAGGACTTATACGAGCAGTACTTC.

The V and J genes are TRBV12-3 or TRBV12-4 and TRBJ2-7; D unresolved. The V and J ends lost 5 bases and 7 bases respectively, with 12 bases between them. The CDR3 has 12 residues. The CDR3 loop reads CASSEAPGEQYF. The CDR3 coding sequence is TGTGCCAGCAGTGAAGCCCCTGGGGAGCAGTACTTC.

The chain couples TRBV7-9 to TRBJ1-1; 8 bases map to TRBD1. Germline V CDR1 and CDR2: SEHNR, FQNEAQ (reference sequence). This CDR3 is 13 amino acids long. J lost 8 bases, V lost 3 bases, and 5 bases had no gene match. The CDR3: CASSFQRTGEAFF. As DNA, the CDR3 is TGTGCCAGCAGCTTTCAACGGACAGGGGAAGCTTTCTTT.

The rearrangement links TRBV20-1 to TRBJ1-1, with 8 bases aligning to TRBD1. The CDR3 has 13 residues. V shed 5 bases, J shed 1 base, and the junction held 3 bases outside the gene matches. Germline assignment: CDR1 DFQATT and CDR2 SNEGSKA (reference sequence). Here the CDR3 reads CSAVRGQNTEAFF. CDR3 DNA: TGCAGTGCTGTCAGGGGGCAGAACACTGAAGCTTTCTTT.

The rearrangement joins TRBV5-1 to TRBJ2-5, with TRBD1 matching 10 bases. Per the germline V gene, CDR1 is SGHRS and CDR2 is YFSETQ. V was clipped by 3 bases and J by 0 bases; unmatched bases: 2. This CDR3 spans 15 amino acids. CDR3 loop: CASSSGQGYQETQYF. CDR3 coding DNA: TGCGCCAGCAGCTCGGGACAGGGGTACCAAGAGACCCAGTACTTC.

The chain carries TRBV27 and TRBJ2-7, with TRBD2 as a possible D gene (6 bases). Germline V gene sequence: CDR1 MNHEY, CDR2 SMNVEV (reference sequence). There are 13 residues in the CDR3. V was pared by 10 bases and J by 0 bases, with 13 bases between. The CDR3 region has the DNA TGTGCCACTTCGGGGAGGAACTCCTACGAGCAGTACTTC. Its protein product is CATSGRNSYEQYF.

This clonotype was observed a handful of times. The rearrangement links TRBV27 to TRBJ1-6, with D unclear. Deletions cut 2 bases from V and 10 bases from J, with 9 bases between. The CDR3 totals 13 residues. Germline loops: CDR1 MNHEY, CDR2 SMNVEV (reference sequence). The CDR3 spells CASSLGQNSPLHF. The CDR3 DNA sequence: TGTGCCAGCAGTTTAGGCCAGAACTCACCCCTCCACTTT.

The CDR3 here is CASSQDDGYYSYEQYF. The CDR3 nucleotides read TGTGCCAGCAGCCAAGATGACGGGTACTACTCCTACGAGCAGTACTTC. The gene calls are TRBV14 and TRBJ2-7; D unresolved. This CDR3 has 16 amino acids. CDR1 and CDR2 from the germline V gene are SGHDN and FVKESK. Trimming took off 0 bases at V and 0 bases at J, with 12 bases between the two ends.

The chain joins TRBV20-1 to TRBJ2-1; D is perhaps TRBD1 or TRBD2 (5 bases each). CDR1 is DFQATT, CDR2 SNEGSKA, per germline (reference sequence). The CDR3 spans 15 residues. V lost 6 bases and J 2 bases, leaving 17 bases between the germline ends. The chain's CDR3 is CSAKDGGAAYNEQFF. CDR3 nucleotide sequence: TGCAGTGCGAAAGATGGGGGAGCCGCCTACAATGAGCAGTTCTTC.

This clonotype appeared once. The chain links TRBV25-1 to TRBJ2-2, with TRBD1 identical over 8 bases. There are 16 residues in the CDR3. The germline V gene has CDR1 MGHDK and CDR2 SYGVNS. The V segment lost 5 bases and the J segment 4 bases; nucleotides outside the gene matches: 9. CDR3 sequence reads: CASSLTGGFVTGELFF. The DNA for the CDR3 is TGTGCCAGCAGTCTCACAGGGGGATTCGTCACCGGGGAGCTGTTTTTT.

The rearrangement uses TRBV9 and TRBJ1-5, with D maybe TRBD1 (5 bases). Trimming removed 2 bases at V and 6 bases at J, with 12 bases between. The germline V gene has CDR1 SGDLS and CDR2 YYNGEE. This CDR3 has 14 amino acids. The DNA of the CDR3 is TGTGCCAGCAGCGTCGGGGGAAATCGTCAGCCCCAGCATTTT. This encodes CASSVGGNRQPQHF.

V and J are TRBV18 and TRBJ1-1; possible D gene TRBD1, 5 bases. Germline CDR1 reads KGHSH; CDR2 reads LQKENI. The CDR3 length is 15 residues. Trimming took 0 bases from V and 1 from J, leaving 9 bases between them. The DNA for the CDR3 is TGTGCCAGCTCACCACCCGCAGGGACGAACACTGAAGCTTTCTTT. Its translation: CASSPPAGTNTEAFF.